This entry describes one T cell receptor beta chain. Its specificity is not known. CD45RO-negative CD8 cells positively selected for CCR7 made up the naive population, which excluded terminally differentiated effector memory CD45RA+ cells. The CDR3 consists of 14 residues. Deletions cut 3 bases from V and 5 bases from J, with 13 bases between. Germline assignment: CDR1 SGHTA and CDR2 FQGNSA. This sample is drawn from a study of shared clonotypes between healthy human individuals. Overall study results and limits: Only blood was sampled; tissue repertoires likely differ. For naive CD4 cells, roughly 5% of clonotypes were shared across a few donors. Estimated richness was generally greater in naive than memory subsets.

Original processing methods: Junction-only immunoSEQ sequences carried no quality scores, so filtering differed. Generated by immunoSEQ multiplex PCR, the TCRdb table keeps only in-frame clones and is missing some. That table furnishes V, J and clone size, whereas the DNA furnished D and trimming. The data show more than 2 million clones, around 95% seen once. Sequences were obtained from naive CD8+ T cells from PBMCs. The TCR was taken from a man aged 18 to 29 in good health. Some clones in this sample may be carry-over from other donors' samples. The chain combines TRBV7-2 with TRBJ2-5; D remains unclear. The CDR3 protein is CASSFPPARETQYF. The DNA of the CDR3 is TGTGCCAGCAGCTTTCCCCCCGCCCGGGAGACCCAGTACTTC.